The 15 T cell receptor beta chains below come from one sample, sequenced in a study of sequential checkpoint blockade in melanoma. Here immunoSEQ multiplex PCR was the method, and the copy in TCRdb shows in-frame clones only, minus some. The sample lists under 45,000 clones; 84% were seen once. Sample treatment: randomized to nivolumab then ipilimumab (arm A) or the reverse (arm B). Sample: CD8+ T cells sorted from blood (inferred from file names), taken from a patient given nivolumab and ipilimumab in sequence. The source of these receptors is a human donor with melanoma.

The chain links TRBV13 to TRBJ1-1; D is uncertain. CDR3 length: 13 amino acids. Germline CDR1 reads PRHDT; CDR2 reads FYEKMQ (reference sequence). V was cut by 4 bases and J by 1 base, with 7 bases left in between. This CDR3 reads CASSSGANTEAFF. The CDR3, as DNA: TGTGCCAGCAGCTCCGGAGCGAACACTGAAGCTTTCTTT.

The rearrangement links TRBV29-1 to TRBJ2-6; D gene uncertain. The V end lost 7 bases, the J end lost 0 bases, and 19 bases lay between the germline ends. Per germline, CDR1 SQVTM and CDR2 ANQGSEA. The CDR3 is made up of 17 amino acids. CDR3 loop: CSAEMWSPNSGANVLTF. The CDR3 nucleotides are TGCAGCGCGGAAATGTGGAGTCCCAACTCTGGGGCCAACGTCCTGACTTTC.

This clone has a handful of counts. CDR3 loop: CASSLGQGVGELFF. In nucleotides, the CDR3 is TGCGCCAGCAGCTTGGGCCAGGGGGTCGGGGAGCTGTTTTTT. The gene calls are TRBV5-1 and TRBJ2-2; 7 bases fit TRBD1. CDR3 length: 14 residues. The junction had 3 bases not matched to a gene; V was cut back by 0 bases and J by 7 bases. Germline CDR1 SGHRS, CDR2 YFSETQ.

There are a few counts of this clone. The chain has TRBV21-1 and TRBJ1-2; the D call TRBD1 from the table was never checked on the DNA. TRBV21-1 is noted as a pseudogene. CDR3 length: 16 amino acids. The CDR3 is CASSKQRDRVCNGYTF. Here the CDR3 DNA reads TGTGCCAGCAGCAAACAGCGTGACAGGGTATGCAATGGCTACACCTTC.

This CDR3 reads CASSLRAGEPETQYF. The CDR3 DNA reads TGTGCCAGCAGTCTTCGCGCGGGGGAGCCGGAGACCCAGTACTTC. The chain employs TRBV28 and TRBJ2-5; 7 bases match TRBD2. Per germline, CDR1 MDHEN and CDR2 SYDVKM. V trimming: 5 bases; J trimming: 5 bases; junction bases outside the gene matches: 11. The length of the CDR3 is 15 residues. Full variable domain (rest looked up from reference TRBV28 and TRBJ2-5): DVKVTQSSRYLVKRTGEKVFLECVQDMDHENMFWYRQDPGLGLRLIYFSYDVKMKEKGDIPEGYSVSREKKERFSLILESASTNQTSMYLCASSLRAGEPETQYFGPGTRLLVL.

This chain uses TRBV30 with TRBJ1-3; no definite D call. CDR1 is GTSNPN, CDR2 SVGIG, per germline (reference sequence). V lost 5 bases and J 3 bases, leaving 11 bases between the germline ends. The CDR3 has 13 amino acids. The CDR3 region is CAWGWGGGNTIYF. The CDR3 coding sequence is TGTGCCTGGGGCTGGGGAGGTGGAAACACCATATATTTT.

The J gene is TRBJ2-7, the V gene TRBV5-6, with 7 nucleotides matching TRBD1. CDR3 size: 16 residues. Looked up from germline, CDR1 is SGHDT and CDR2 is YYEEEE. V was pared by 6 bases and J by 3 bases, with 15 bases of the junction left unmatched. This chain's CDR3 is CASNLAFEGQIYEQYF. In DNA form, the CDR3 reads TGTGCCAGCAACCTAGCCTTCGAGGGACAGATCTACGAGCAGTACTTC.

This clone has a single count. The V and J genes are TRBV6-6 and TRBJ2-2; 11 bases map to TRBD2. The CDR3 sequence is 15 residues long. J was trimmed by 4 bases and V by 6 bases; bases with no gene match: 4. Germline loops: CDR1 MNHNY, CDR2 SVGAGI (reference sequence). CDR3 region: CASRSGLAATGELFF. As DNA, the CDR3 is TGTGCCAGCAGATCGGGACTAGCGGCCACCGGGGAGCTGTTTTTT.

This sequence joins TRBV15 and TRBJ2-1; D might be TRBD1 (5 bases). The length of the CDR3 is 14 residues. Between the trimmed V and J ends, which lost 0 bases and 14 bases, there was a span of 17 bases. The germline V gene has CDR1 LNHNV and CDR2 YYDKDF (reference sequence). CDR3 sequence: CATSRDWEAPREFF. The CDR3 nucleotides are TGTGCCACCAGCAGAGACTGGGAAGCCCCCAGGGAGTTCTTC.

The genes are TRBV19 and TRBJ2-3; weak D call: TRBD2 (6 bases). Germline V CDR1 and CDR2: LNHDA, SQIVND (reference sequence). With 5 bases removed from V and 6 bases from J, the gap between germline ends came to 9 bases. The CDR3 has 12 amino acids. CDR3 sequence reads: CASSHLADTQYF. The CDR3, as DNA: TGTGCCAGTAGTCACCTAGCGGATACGCAGTATTTT.

This clone was recorded a few times. The rearrangement joins TRBV14 to TRBJ1-3, with TRBD1 matching over 7 bases. Germline-derived CDR1 and CDR2 are SGHDN and FVKESK. The J segment lost 0 bases and the V segment lost 5 bases, leaving 10 bases of the junction unmatched. The CDR3 loop spans 17 amino acids. Here the CDR3 DNA reads TGTGCCAGCAGCGGGGGACAGATGTCTTACTCTGGAAACACCATATATTTT. Protein product: CASSGGQMSYSGNTIYF.

This clone showed up just once. The chain employs TRBV9 and TRBJ2-1, with 10 bases lining up with TRBD1. CDR1 and CDR2 (germline): SGDLS, YYNGEE. J lost 8 bases, V lost 6 bases, and 2 bases had no gene match. This CDR3 region has 12 residues. CDR3 region: CASTGTGDEQFF. Written as DNA, the CDR3 is TGTGCCAGCACCGGGACAGGGGATGAGCAGTTCTTC. Variable domain in full (rest from reference TRBV9 and TRBJ2-1): DSGVTQTPKHLITATGQRVTLRCSPRSGDLSVYWYQQSLDQGLQFLIQYYNGEERAKGNILERFSAQQFPDLHSELNLSSLELGDSALYFCASTGTGDEQFFGPGTRLTVL.

The chain has TRBV10-2 and TRBJ2-7; 11 bases are shared with TRBD1. CDR1 and CDR2 (germline): WSHSY, SAAADI. The CDR3 contains 16 residues. Losses at the gene ends were 7 bases for V and 1 base for J; bases not matched to a gene: 9. The CDR3 protein is CASTAGTGGPSYEQYF. CDR3 nucleotide sequence: TGCGCCAGCACCGCCGGGACAGGGGGACCATCCTACGAGCAGTACTTC.

The chain recombines TRBV5-1 with TRBJ2-5; no firm D call. CDR3 length equals 13 residues. The germline V and J ends were trimmed by 4 bases and 0 bases, with 7 bases remaining between them. Germline CDR1 reads SGHRS; CDR2 reads YFSETQ. CDR3 sequence: CASSADYQETQYF. DNA for the CDR3: TGCGCCAGCAGCGCAGACTACCAAGAGACCCAGTACTTC.

Notes on this clone: A read error may account for a junction end that differs from germline. The rearrangement links TRBV5-1 to TRBJ1-1; the D gene is possibly TRBD1 (6 bases). Germline CDR1 is SGHRS and CDR2 is YFSETQ. This CDR3 spans 16 amino acids. CDR3 sequence (DNA): TGCGCCAGCAGTTTGGTCCAGGGGTCCTCGGTCACTGAAGCTTTCTTT. Its protein product is CASSLVQGSSVTEAFF.